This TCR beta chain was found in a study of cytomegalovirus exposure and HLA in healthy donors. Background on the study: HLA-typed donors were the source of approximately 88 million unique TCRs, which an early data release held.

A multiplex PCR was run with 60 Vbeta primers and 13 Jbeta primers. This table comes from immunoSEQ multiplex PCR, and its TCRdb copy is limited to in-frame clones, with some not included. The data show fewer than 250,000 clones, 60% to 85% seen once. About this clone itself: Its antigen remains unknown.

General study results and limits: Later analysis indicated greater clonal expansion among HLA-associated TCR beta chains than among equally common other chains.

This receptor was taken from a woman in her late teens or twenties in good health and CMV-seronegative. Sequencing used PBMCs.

This CDR3 is CASRPPGLGSNEQFF. As DNA, the CDR3 is TGCGCCAGCAGGCCACCGGGTCTCGGCAGCAATGAGCAGTTCTTC. V usage is TRBV10-2 and J usage is TRBJ2-1; no clear D. There are 15 residues in the CDR3. CDR1 is WSHSY, CDR2 SAAADI, per germline. Trimming took off 6 bases at V and 6 bases at J, with 18 bases between the two ends.